This TCR beta chain was retrieved from a study of cytomegalovirus exposure and HLA in healthy donors. At the level of the study: The platform used for the roughly 120 validation repertoires matched that of the roughly 700 first-cohort repertoires, a later analysis reported. Study conclusions and caveats: The classifier, whose performance was assessed in both the original and validation cohorts, reportedly diagnosed cytomegalovirus status with high specificity and sensitivity. In vitro assays verified that three CMV-associated chains recognized CMV antigens specifically.

Separate from the approximately 700-subject first cohort was the roughly 130-subject validation cohort, to which the donors belonged. Clones were read by immunoSEQ multiplex PCR, and TCRdb kept only the in-frame ones, dropping some. The sample carries about 160,000 clones, roughly 89% recorded once. Details on this clone: The antigen remains undetermined.

Sequenced material: PBMCs. The sequence was obtained from a woman aged 18 to 35 in good health and CMV-seropositive.

The CDR3 coding sequence is TGTGCCAGCAGCCGGCGTCGCTGGGGACAAGGGAGCAATCAGCCCCAGCATTTT. Translation gives CASSRRRWGQGSNQPQHF. This rearrangement joins TRBV5-6 to TRBJ1-5; TRBD1 might be the D (6 bases). V lost 4 bases and J 1 base, leaving 21 bases between the germline ends. The CDR3 consists of 18 residues. Germline assignment: CDR1 SGHDT and CDR2 YYEEEE.